A selection of T cell receptor beta chains follows, all from one sample in a study of shared clonotypes between healthy human individuals. The assay was immunoSEQ multiplex PCR, and TCRdb's table has in-frame clones only and misses some. In the table there are approximately 720,000 clones, roughly nine tenths of which are singletons. The sample was naive CD8+ T cells sorted from blood. All receptors derive from a man aged 25-45 years in good health. Each CDR3 is given with its conserved first and last residue. A D gene is named only where the DNA matches it firmly.

J gene	V gene	D gene	CDR3 length	CDR3 DNA	CDR3 protein
TRBJ2-1	TRBV7-9	-	15	TGTGCCAGCAGCTTATTGGACAGCCCCGACAATGAGCAGTTCTTC	CASSLLDSPDNEQFF
TRBJ2-7	TRBV21-1	-	15	TGTGCCAGCAGCAGCACCGGGACAGGGTGGTACGAGCAGTACTTC	CASSSTGTGWYEQYF
TRBJ2-1	TRBV2	TRBD2	15	TGTGCCAGCAGGGGAACTAGCGGGAGTATTATTGGGCAGTTCTTC	CASRGTSGSIIGQFF
TRBJ2-3	TRBV29-1	TRBD2	12	TGCAGCACGGGACTAAGCACAGATACGCAGTATTTT	CSTGLSTDTQYF
TRBJ2-7	TRBV7-6	TRBD2	18	TGTGCCAGCTCAGGGGGGGTTGGTAGCGGGAGGGCCTCCTACGAGCAGTACTTC	CASSGGVGSGRASYEQYF
TRBJ2-1	TRBV5-6	-	14	TGTGCCAGCAGCGTTAGCGGATTGGGGCAAGAGCAGTTCTTC	CASSVSGLGQEQFF
TRBJ1-1	TRBV4-1	TRBD1	15	TGCGCCAGCAGCCCAGCGGGACAGGGCGACACTGAAGCTTTCTTT	CASSPAGQGDTEAFF
TRBJ1-2	TRBV7-9	TRBD1	15	TGTGCCAGCAGCTTAGCTGTCCAGGGGGCGGGTGGCTACACCTTC	CASSLAVQGAGGYTF
TRBJ2-7	TRBV27	-	12	TGTGCCAGCAGTTTAATGGGGAGAGAGCAGTACTTC	CASSLMGREQYF
TRBJ2-7	TRBV6-6	-	15	TGTGCCAGCAGAAGCCTCCGGGACTCCCTCTACGAGCAGTACTTC	CASRSLRDSLYEQYF
TRBJ2-2	TRBV25-1	-	16	TGTGCCAGCAGTGATCTACGGGATACGAACACCGGGGAGCTGTTTTTT	CASSDLRDTNTGELFF
TRBJ2-7	TRBV7-9	-	16	TGTGCCAGCAGCTTCGAAATTACCGGGAGCTCCTACGAGCAGTACTTC	CASSFEITGSSYEQYF
TRBJ1-1	TRBV29-1	TRBD1	13	TGCAGCGTTGTGGGACAGGGGAGCACTGAAGCTTTCTTT	CSVVGQGSTEAFF
TRBJ2-7	TRBV18	TRBD2	16	TGTGCCAGCTCAGGACTAGCGGGGTTTAGCTCCTACGAGCAGTACTTC	CASSGLAGFSSYEQYF
TRBJ1-4	TRBV7-9	-	14	TGTGCCAGCAGCGATGAGGGGCTAGTTGAAAAACTGTTTTTT	CASSDEGLVEKLFF
TRBJ2-1	TRBV27	-	15	TGTGCCAGCAGTTTTGCACCCTCCCTCTACAATGAGCAGTTCTTC	CASSFAPSLYNEQFF
TRBJ2-2	TRBV11-3	-	15	TGTGCCAGCAGCTTCCCCGGGAGCGATGGCGGGGAGCTGTTTTTT	CASSFPGSDGGELFF
TRBJ1-4	TRBV7-9	-	12	TGTGCCAGCAGCAAACCTAATGAAAAACTGTTTTTT	CASSKPNEKLFF
TRBJ2-1	TRBV5-4	TRBD2	13	TGTGCCAGCAGCTTCATGGGAGGGAGTGAGCAGTTCTTC	CASSFMGGSEQFF
TRBJ2-7	TRBV27	-	15	TGTGCCAGCAGTTTATCTGTTGACGGGACCTACGAGCAGTACTTC	CASSLSVDGTYEQYF
TRBJ2-2	TRBV5-1	-	16	TGCGCCAGCAGCTTGGAGGTGGTAGGAAACACCGGGGAGCTGTTTTTT	CASSLEVVGNTGELFF
TRBJ2-7	TRBV4-1	-	13	TGCGCCAGCAGCCAAGGGTCTTCGTACGAGCAGTACTTC	CASSQGSSYEQYF
TRBJ2-1	TRBV9	TRBD2	15	TGTGCCAGCAGCGTAGAGGGACTAGCGATCAATGAGCAGTTCTTC	CASSVEGLAINEQFF
TRBJ2-7	TRBV7-9	TRBD1	14	TGTGCCAGCAGCTACGACAGGGGGCACTACGAGCAGTACTTC	CASSYDRGHYEQYF
TRBJ2-4	TRBV5-4	TRBD2	14	TGTGCCAGCAGCTTAGCGGGAGGAACTAACATTCAGTACTTC	CASSLAGGTNIQYF
TRBJ2-5	TRBV7-9	-	16	TGTGCCAGCAGTTTCCCCAGGGGATGGGGCCAAGAGACCCAGTACTTC	CASSFPRGWGQETQYF
TRBJ2-2	TRBV27	TRBD2	16	TGTGCCAGCAGTGGACTAGCGGGAGGGCCTCCCGGGGAGCTGTTTTTT	CASSGLAGGPPGELFF
TRBJ1-1	TRBV11-3	-	14	TGTGCCAGCAGCTTAGGGGGATCGAACACTGAAGCTTTCTTT	CASSLGGSNTEAFF